What follows are 24 T cell receptor beta chains derived from one specimen sequenced in a study of blood T cell repertoires in COVID-19. Data came from immunoSEQ multiplex PCR; TCRdb stores just in-frame clones and leaves some out. The data contain 150,000 to 200,000 clones, 80% to 90% of them singletons. The source material was peripheral blood. These receptors all come from a man between 60 and 70 years old with acute or convalescent COVID-19.

The rearrangement uses TRBV28 and TRBJ1-2, with D maybe TRBD1 (6 bases). The CDR3 has 11 residues. With 5 bases removed from V and 8 bases from J, the gap between germline ends came to 9 bases. Germline CDR1 reads MDHEN; CDR2 reads SYDVKM. In DNA form, the CDR3 reads TGTGCCAGCAGTATTACAGGGGGCTACACCTTC. Its protein product is CASSITGGYTF.

The genes are TRBV6-2 or TRBV6-3 and TRBJ2-7; a possible D gene is TRBD2 (5 bases). The CDR3 length is 13 residues. Looked up from germline, CDR1 is MNHEY and CDR2 is SVGEGT. Deletions cut 4 bases from V and 4 bases from J, with 11 bases between. Here the CDR3 reads CASSWRTGYEQYF. The CDR3 nucleotides read TGTGCCAGCAGTTGGAGGACTGGTTACGAGCAGTACTTC.

There are a few counts of this clone. The V and J genes are TRBV7-8 and TRBJ1-1; D remains unclear. CDR1 SGHVS and CDR2 FQNEAQ come from the germline V gene. This CDR3 region has 15 residues. V dropped 3 bases and J dropped 1 base, with 12 bases sitting between them. CDR3 region: CASSLGRPRNTEAFF. The CDR3 nucleotides read TGTGCCAGCAGCTTGGGCAGGCCAAGGAACACTGAAGCTTTCTTT.

The J gene is TRBJ1-6, the V gene TRBV4-1, with D hard to call. The germline V gene encodes CDR1 MGHRA and CDR2 YSYEKL. The V end lost 4 bases, the J end lost 8 bases, and 9 bases lay between the germline ends. This CDR3 region has 13 residues. The CDR3 reads CASSPDQDSPLHF. CDR3 bases: TGCGCCAGCAGCCCAGACCAGGATTCACCCCTCCACTTT.

The chain employs TRBV5-1 and TRBJ1-2; D gene unclear. Germline V gene lookup returns CDR1 SGHRS and CDR2 YFSETQ. Trimming took off 3 bases at V and 8 bases at J, with 14 bases between the two ends. The CDR3 loop spans 13 amino acids. In DNA, the CDR3 is TGCGCCAGCAGCTCAACGGACGGAGGCGGCTACACCTTC. Amino acid sequence: CASSSTDGGGYTF.

The rearrangement links TRBV24-1 to TRBJ1-5, with 9 positions matching TRBD1. The CDR3 sequence is 14 residues long. CDR1 and CDR2 from the germline V gene are KGHDR and SFDVKD. Trimming took 7 bases from V and 4 from J; bases not matched to a gene: 4. Here the CDR3 reads CATSPGQGNQPQHF. CDR3 nucleotides: TGTGCCACCAGCCCGGGACAGGGTAATCAGCCCCAGCATTTT.

This clone was counted only a few times. This chain uses TRBV20-1 with TRBJ1-2; tentative D call: TRBD1 (6 bases). The CDR3 is made up of 14 amino acids. V lost 3 bases, J lost 3 bases, and 14 bases lay in between. Germline CDR1 is DFQATT and CDR2 is SNEGSKA (reference sequence). CDR3 sequence reads: CSASEQGLDYGYTF. CDR3 DNA: TGCAGTGCTAGTGAACAGGGCTTGGACTATGGCTACACCTTC.

The V call is TRBV7-2, the J call TRBJ2-6, with 12 positions matching TRBD2. The CDR3 length is 19 residues. V shed 2 bases and J 3 bases; nucleotides not matched to a gene: 8. CDR1 SGHTA and CDR2 FQGNSA come from the germline V gene. The CDR3 region has the DNA TGTGCCAGCAGCTTACTAGCGGGAGGGCCGAGGGGTGGGGCCAACGTCCTGACTTTC. It is translated as CASSLLAGGPRGGANVLTF.

The J gene is TRBJ2-7, the V gene TRBV10-3; D possibly corresponds to TRBD1 (7 bases). The V end was cut by 3 bases, the J end by 3 bases, with 12 bases between. Germline CDR1 is ENHRY and CDR2 is SYGVKD. The CDR3 length is 14 residues. As DNA, the CDR3 is TGTGCCATCAGTGAAGGCAGGGGGGTCTACGAGCAGTACTTC. Translation: CAISEGRGVYEQYF.

The gene calls are TRBV7-2 and TRBJ2-3, with no clear D. The germline V gene has CDR1 SGHTA and CDR2 FQGNSA. The V and J ends lost 3 bases and 5 bases respectively, with 12 bases between them. CDR3 length: 14 residues. This chain's CDR3 is CASSFRSVRDTQYF. CDR3 DNA: TGTGCCAGCAGCTTCCGTTCGGTCCGAGATACGCAGTATTTT.

The chain links TRBV30 to TRBJ1-4; 8 bases are shared with TRBD1. CDR1 is GTSNPN, CDR2 SVGIG, per germline (reference sequence). V lost 5 bases, J lost 4 bases, and 6 bases stayed unmatched. The CDR3 runs to 14 residues. Here the CDR3 reads CAWAGGSGNEKLFF. The CDR3 DNA is TGTGCCTGGGCAGGGGGCTCTGGTAATGAAAAACTGTTTTTT.

This CDR3 is CASSPDRGGYEQYF. Here the CDR3 DNA reads TGTGCCAGCAGTCCTGACAGGGGAGGCTACGAGCAGTACTTC. The V call is TRBV27, the J call TRBJ2-7; 8 nucleotides line up with TRBD1. With V trimmed by 5 bases and J by 3 bases, 6 bases remained unmatched. The CDR3 runs to 14 residues. Germline CDR1 MNHEY, CDR2 SMNVEV (reference sequence).

The chain has TRBV21-1 and TRBJ2-5; TRBD1 is the table's D call, not checked against the DNA. TRBV21-1 is termed a pseudogene. There are 16 residues in the CDR3. CDR3 residues: CASSNGAGCFQETQYF. CDR3 nucleotide sequence: TGTGCCAGCAGCAATGGGGCAGGGTGTTTCCAAGAGACCCAGTACTTC.

This sequence joins TRBV30 and TRBJ2-5, with 8 bases lining up with TRBD2. J lost 5 bases, V lost 5 bases, and 10 bases had no gene match. Germline V gene lookup returns CDR1 GTSNPN and CDR2 SVGIG (reference sequence). CDR3 length: 14 amino acids. The CDR3 DNA reads TGTGCCTGGGCTCTCAGCGGGGGCCCCGAGACCCAGTACTTC. Its translation is CAWALSGGPETQYF.

The rearrangement links TRBV7-2 to TRBJ2-1; the D gene is possibly TRBD1 (5 bases). V was clipped by 3 bases and J by 0 bases, with 9 bases between them. The germline V gene encodes CDR1 SGHTA and CDR2 FQGNSA. The CDR3 runs 15 residues. CDR3 sequence (DNA): TGTGCCAGCAGCTTCGACAGCGTCTCCTACAATGAGCAGTTCTTC. It translates to CASSFDSVSYNEQFF.

This chain connects TRBV30 to TRBJ2-5, with 13 bases fitting TRBD2. V was pared by 0 bases and J by 5 bases, with 3 bases of the junction left unmatched. This CDR3 has 15 residues. Germline V gives CDR1 GTSNPN, CDR2 SVGIG (reference sequence). CDR3 amino acids: CAWSVPLAGGETQYF. In DNA, the CDR3 is TGTGCCTGGAGTGTACCACTAGCGGGAGGGGAGACCCAGTACTTC.

The genes are TRBV5-4 and TRBJ1-6; D unresolved. Germline CDR1 is SGHNT and CDR2 is YYREEE (reference sequence). The CDR3 has 14 residues. The ends were cut back, 2 bases at V and 4 bases at J, with 7 bases in the middle. DNA for the CDR3: TGTGCCAGCAGCTTAAGCGGGTATAATTCACCCCTCCACTTT. Protein product: CASSLSGYNSPLHF.

V gene TRBV4-1 combines with J gene TRBJ2-7, with D tentatively TRBD2 (6 bases). This CDR3 contains 15 residues. Trimming took 0 bases from V and 0 from J, leaving 9 bases between them. CDR1 is MGHRA and CDR2 is YSYEKL in the germline V gene. CDR3 bases: TGCGCCAGCAGCCAAGAGGGAGGTTTCTCCTACGAGCAGTACTTC. It translates to CASSQEGGFSYEQYF.

The chain has TRBV5-1 and TRBJ1-2; TRBD1 agrees at 7 bases. The J segment lost 4 bases and the V segment lost 4 bases, leaving 4 bases of the junction unmatched. Germline-derived CDR1 and CDR2 are SGHRS and YFSETQ. This CDR3 has 13 amino acids. CDR3 protein: CASSQDRLYGYTF. The DNA for the CDR3 is TGCGCCAGCAGCCAGGACAGGCTCTATGGCTACACCTTC. The variable domain in full, completed from reference TRBV5-1 and TRBJ1-2, reads KAGVTQTPRYLIKTRGQQVTLSCSPISGHRSVSWYQQTPGQGLQFLFEYFSETQRNKGNFPGRFSGRQFSNSRSEMNVSTLELGDSALYLCASSQDRLYGYTFGSGTRLTVV.

The J gene is TRBJ2-1, the V gene TRBV29-1; tentative D call: TRBD2 (6 bases). Trimming removed 5 bases from V and 3 bases from J, with 11 bases in between. The CDR3 has 13 residues. Per the germline V gene, CDR1 is SQVTM and CDR2 is ANQGSEA. CDR3 sequence (DNA): TGCAGCGTTCGCGGGGCAATCTACAATGAGCAGTTCTTC. Protein: CSVRGAIYNEQFF.

The chain has TRBV5-4 and TRBJ2-2; D gene uncertain. In germline, CDR1 is SGHNT, CDR2 YYREEE (reference sequence). V lost 0 bases, J lost 0 bases, and 9 bases lay in between. The CDR3 loop spans 16 amino acids. The CDR3 loop reads CASSLVPGSNTGELFF. As DNA, the CDR3 is TGTGCCAGCAGCTTGGTTCCGGGTTCGAACACCGGGGAGCTGTTTTTT. The variable domain in full, completed from reference TRBV5-4 and TRBJ2-2, reads ETGVTQSPTHLIKTRGQQVTLRCSSQSGHNTVSWYQQALGQGPQFIFQYYREEENGRGNFPPRFSGLQFPNYSSELNVNALELDDSALYLCASSLVPGSNTGELFFGEGSRLTVL.

The chain carries TRBV9 and TRBJ1-4; possible D gene TRBD1, 5 bases. The CDR3 has 14 residues. V was trimmed by 4 bases and J by 4 bases, leaving 11 bases between them. Germline loops: CDR1 SGDLS, CDR2 YYNGEE. CDR3 in amino acids: CASSPTARNEKLFF. The CDR3 region has the DNA TGTGCCAGCAGCCCGACAGCACGTAATGAAAAACTGTTTTTT. The variable domain in full, with the rest retrieved from reference TRBV9 and TRBJ1-4, is DSGVTQTPKHLITATGQRVTLRCSPRSGDLSVYWYQQSLDQGLQFLIQYYNGEERAKGNILERFSAQQFPDLHSELNLSSLELGDSALYFCASSPTARNEKLFFGSGTQLSVL.

This clone was found a few times. The chain combines TRBV6-5 with TRBJ1-2, with D perhaps TRBD1 (6 bases). Germline CDR1 and CDR2: MNHEY and SVGAGI. This CDR3 has 15 amino acids. V was trimmed by 2 bases and J by 2 bases, leaving 12 bases between them. CDR3 DNA: TGTGCCAGCAGTTACAATTCACAGGGAAACTATGGCTACACCTTC. Protein: CASSYNSQGNYGYTF.

This clone was detected only once. V gene TRBV28 combines with J gene TRBJ2-7; tentative D call: TRBD2 (5 bases). The germline V gene encodes CDR1 MDHEN and CDR2 SYDVKM. V lost 6 bases, J lost 5 bases, and 11 bases lay in between. The length of the CDR3 is 12 residues. This CDR3 is CASRESGHEQYF. The CDR3 DNA follows: TGTGCCAGCAGGGAGAGCGGCCACGAGCAGTACTTC.